The sequence of this T cell receptor (beta chain) was determined in a study of tumor-infiltrating lymphocytes in localized non-small cell lung cancer. Findings and caveats of the study: Immunotypes IM1 and IM2 had similar TCR-derived T-cell fractions.

Method: immunoSEQ multiplex PCR; TCRdb's copy keeps in-frame clones and lacks some. Of roughly 9,100 clones in the sample, around 77% are singletons; the top ten hold approximately 17%. As concerns this clone: Its cognate antigen is unknown.

Specimen: uninvolved lung tissue not adjacent to the tumor. This receptor was identified in a human donor with non-small cell lung cancer.

In nucleotides, the CDR3 is TGTGCCAGCAGCACGAACCGAGACAGTTTCTACGAGCAGTACTTC. Protein sequence: CASSTNRDSFYEQYF. The rearrangement uses TRBV11-2 and TRBJ2-7, with TRBD1 as a possible D gene (5 bases). V gave up 5 bases and J gave up 3 bases, with 17 bases separating them. CDR3 length: 15 amino acids. CDR1 is SGHAT, CDR2 FQNNGV, per germline.